A single sample gave rise to the 10 T cell receptor beta chains below, sequenced in a study of shared clonotypes between healthy human individuals (dated by TCRdb to the early 2020s). Receptors were amplified or captured by the immunoSEQ multiplex PCR assay. TCRdb carries this immuneACCESS record with in-frame sequences only. Its versions omit some clonotypes, under half of them owing to an unresolved V gene in the studies checked, with the rest unexplained. The sample table lists about 2.3 million clones, approximately 90% of them with a count of one. The top ten clonotypes cover 0.37% of the sample. The sequencing input was naive CD4+ T cells from PBMCs. The cell subset or site label, read with the paper, signifies: CD45RA+ positively selected. The receptors were gathered from a man in his late teens or twenties in good health. Some clones in this sample may be carry-over from other donors' samples.

The chain employs TRBV13 and TRBJ2-7; TRBD2 agrees at 7 bases. V lost 5 bases and J lost 6; bases outside the gene matches: 10. The germline V gene has CDR1 PRHDT and CDR2 FYEKMQ (reference sequence). The CDR3 sequence is 14 residues long. In DNA, the CDR3 is TGTGCCAGCAGCCTCAGGACTAGTCGGGGCGAGCAGTACTTC. Amino acid sequence: CASSLRTSRGEQYF.

V gene TRBV28 combines with J gene TRBJ2-2, with a possible D match to TRBD2 (6 bases). From germline, CDR1 is MDHEN and CDR2 SYDVKM. V shed 4 bases and J shed 3 bases, with 15 bases lying between them. This CDR3 has 16 residues. The CDR3 nucleotides are TGTGCCAGCAGTTCCCCGGCGGGGAAAGACACCGGGGAGCTGTTTTTT. Amino acid sequence: CASSSPAGKDTGELFF.

As DNA, the CDR3 is TGTGCCAGCAGTGAGGGACAGTCCTCCCAAACGGGAACCCAGTACTTC. Residues: CASSEGQSSQTGTQYF. The chain carries TRBV2 and TRBJ2-5, with TRBD1 matching over 7 bases. The CDR3 is 16 residues long. Germline CDR1 reads SNHLY; CDR2 reads FYNNEI. V dropped 3 bases and J dropped 8; count of bases not matched to a gene: 15.

This clone was seen once. V and J are TRBV5-4 and TRBJ1-1; TRBD1 aligns across 12 bases. The V segment lost 4 bases and the J segment 5 bases; nucleotides outside the gene matches: 9. The CDR3 length is 16 residues. Germline CDR1 is SGHNT and CDR2 is YYREEE (reference sequence). CDR3 loop: CASSVGTGGAKTEAFF. The CDR3 bases are TGTGCCAGCAGCGTTGGGACAGGGGGCGCGAAGACTGAAGCTTTCTTT.

This chain uses TRBV18 with TRBJ2-1; 7 nucleotides align to TRBD2. V was pared by 3 bases and J by 7 bases, with 12 bases of the junction left unmatched. The CDR3 is 16 amino acids. Germline CDR1 reads KGHSH; CDR2 reads LQKENI. The CDR3 nucleotides read TGTGCCAGCTCACCGCGACTAGCAGGGCACCGGAATGAGCAGTTCTTC. As protein: CASSPRLAGHRNEQFF.

The gene calls are TRBV5-1 and TRBJ2-1; D uncertain. CDR1 is SGHRS and CDR2 is YFSETQ in the germline V gene. This CDR3 contains 14 residues. Trimming removed 8 bases from V and 0 bases from J, with 12 bases in between. The CDR3 sequence is CASREAGSYNEQFF. Here the CDR3 DNA reads TGCGCCAGTCGTGAAGCTGGCTCCTACAATGAGCAGTTCTTC.

Remarks on this clone: Within the sample, other DNA sequences also encode this same CDR3. The chain employs TRBV30 and TRBJ1-3; D unclear. V lost 2 bases, J lost 0 bases, and 8 bases lay in between. The CDR3 sequence is 14 residues long. The germline V gene encodes CDR1 GTSNPN and CDR2 SVGIG (reference sequence). CDR3 coding DNA: TGTGCCTGGAGTATGGGCGCCTCTGGAAACACCATATATTTT. Protein sequence: CAWSMGASGNTIYF.

The gene calls are TRBV30 and TRBJ2-1, with a possible D match to TRBD2 (7 bases). CDR3 length: 16 residues. V lost 1 base and J 3 bases, leaving 16 bases between the germline ends. Germline V gene lookup returns CDR1 GTSNPN and CDR2 SVGIG (reference sequence). The CDR3: CAWSARGRGYYNEQFF. The DNA of the CDR3 is TGTGCCTGGAGTGCCCGGGGGAGGGGGTACTACAATGAGCAGTTCTTC.

The chain combines TRBV11-2 with TRBJ1-2; 8 bases map to TRBD1. V shed 4 bases and J 4 bases; nucleotides not matched to a gene: 2. The CDR3 has 13 amino acids. The germline V gene has CDR1 SGHAT and CDR2 FQNNGV. CDR3 loop: CASSYGTGYGYTF. The CDR3 DNA is TGTGCCAGCAGCTACGGGACAGGCTATGGCTACACCTTC.

This clone was seen only once. This sequence joins TRBV5-1 and TRBJ2-7; 12 nucleotides line up with TRBD1. The germline gives CDR1 SGHRS, CDR2 YFSETQ. This CDR3 contains 15 residues. V lost 5 bases, J lost 4 bases, and 7 bases stayed unmatched. The CDR3 loop is CASRIPGQGAYEQYF. DNA for the CDR3: TGCGCCAGCAGAATCCCGGGACAGGGGGCATACGAGCAGTACTTC.